The subject of this entry is one T cell receptor (beta chain). What it binds is unknown. The sample is drawn from a study of PD-1 blockade in classical Hodgkin lymphoma. Findings and limits, study-wide: A reduction in baseline TCR diversity was reportedly seen in newly diagnosed patients relative to healthy donors. The causes of the repertoire differences, possibly disease activity or prior therapy, remain undefined.

V was trimmed by 6 bases and J by 6 bases, leaving 15 bases between them. Germline CDR1 and CDR2: SGHAT and FQDESV (reference sequence). This CDR3 contains 13 residues. Time point: newly diagnosed, previously untreated cHL patient sample. Negative selection with magnetic separation was used to purify CD4+ T cells from thawed PBMCs. Comparators were PBMCs taken from newly diagnosed, untreated classical Hodgkin lymphoma. The table came from immunoSEQ multiplex PCR; TCRdb's copy has only in-frame clones and leaves some out. The table lists roughly 30,000 clones, about 89% of them singletons. The sequence came from a human donor with classical Hodgkin lymphoma. This rearrangement joins TRBV11-1 to TRBJ2-7, with D perhaps given as TRBD1 or TRBD2 (5 bases each). Specimen: CD4+ T cells from blood. The DNA for the CDR3 is TGTGCCAGCAGTTTCCGAGGGGATGGCGAGCAGTACTTC. It encodes CASSFRGDGEQYF.